This T cell receptor beta chain was captured in a study of OX40 agonist ivuxolimab in advanced cancers. Study information: Patients with hepatocellular carcinoma, melanoma, renal cell or head and neck cancer made up the dose-escalation patients. Notes on the study in general: The authors did not determine the antigen specificity of the expanded peripheral T cells.

Worth noting for this clone: Its specificity is unknown.

Method: immunoSEQ multiplex PCR; TCRdb's copy keeps in-frame clones and lacks some. The sample has about 55,000 clones, approximately 91% seen once; the top ten hold 6.9%. Looked up from germline, CDR1 is GTSNPN and CDR2 is SVGIG (reference sequence). The CDR3 contains 12 residues. The ends were cut back, 2 bases at V and 5 bases at J, with 9 bases in the middle. The sample here was CD4+ or CD8+ T cells sorted from blood, taken in a trial of the OX40 agonist ivuxolimab. This chain connects TRBV30 to TRBJ2-5; no firm D call. The receptor was isolated from an adult with an advanced solid tumor such as melanoma, head and neck, liver or kidney cancer. This CDR3 reads CAWSPSGETQYF. As DNA, the CDR3 is TGTGCCTGGAGTCCCTCAGGCGAGACCCAGTACTTC.